This T cell receptor (beta chain) stems from a study of shared clonotypes between healthy human individuals. About the research overall: Per donor, CD8 memory used one plate, CD8 naive used two, CD4 memory used three and CD4 naive used three.

Terminally differentiated effector memory CD45RA+ cells were left out of the naive CD8 fraction, which was CD45RO-negative and positively selected for CCR7. Note on this clone: What it recognizes is unknown.

The CDR3 totals 12 residues. CDR1 is SQVTM, CDR2 ANQGSEA, per germline. V was trimmed by 5 bases and J by 3 bases, leaving 9 bases between them. Study-level results: Clonotype sharing among donors, it was expected, would be affected by sequencing depth. Owing to a small donor count, the genetic and exposure-history diversity represented was limited.

In replicate PCRs of sorted subsets, 150 to 200 ng DNA, tens of thousands of T cell genomes, was used. Profiling relied on immunoSEQ multiplex PCR, and the TCRdb table lists in-frame clones only, not all of them. This table holds about 2 million clones, about 95% found once. The sequence derives from a young man in good health. J is TRBJ2-3 and V is TRBV29-1; D ambiguous. The sequenced sample was naive CD8+ T cells sorted from blood. CDR3 DNA: TGCAGCGTTCAGAGTGGGACAGATACGCAGTATTTT. Protein product: CSVQSGTDTQYF.